A selection of T cell receptor beta chains follows, all from one sample in a study of T-cell reconstitution after alpha-beta-depleted transplantation in children. Each CDR3 protein is one row after TCRdb ran MiXCR on the PCR reads. The sample has roughly 220,000 distinct CDR3 sequences; around 11% are singletons. Sequencing was performed on PBMCs from the stem cell graft donor, taken from the stem cell graft. The receptors shown here come from a human donor who donated a stem cell graft to a child with acute lymphoblastic leukemia. Each CDR3 is given with its conserved first and last residue. The D gene is left open where the match is weak. Size values are once, few and many counts, or a class for expanded clones, and some rows have none.

v_gene	len	abundance	d_gene	j_gene	CDR3aa	CDR3nt
TRBV9	12	many	NA	TRBJ2-1	CASSVDYNEQFF	TGTGCCAGCAGCGTAGACTACAATGAGCAGTTCTTC
TRBV20-1	13	many	NA	TRBJ1-2	CSARGGRNYGYTF	TGCAGTGCTAGGGGCGGCCGAAACTATGGCTACACCTTC
TRBV29-1	11	NA	NA	TRBJ1-3	CSVETRNTIYF	TGCAGCGTTGAGACGAGAAACACCATATATTTT
TRBV10-3	15	many	NA	TRBJ2-7	CAISESDRQSYEQYF	TGTGCCATCAGTGAGTCGGATCGACAGAGCTACGAGCAGTACTTC
TRBV20-1	17	few	TRBD2	TRBJ2-1	CSARDASPGLAGVEQFF	TGCAGTGCTAGAGATGCCTCGCCCGGACTAGCGGGAGTTGAGCAGTTCTTC
TRBV5-1	20	many	TRBD1	TRBJ1-6	CASSLAPARQGAIYNSPLHF	TGCGCCAGCAGCTTGGCTCCGGCGAGACAGGGGGCGATTTATAATTCACCCCTCCACTTT
TRBV4-2	17	many	TRBD1	TRBJ2-7	CASSQDTDRANSYEQYF	TGTGCCAGCAGCCAAGATACCGACAGGGCCAACTCCTACGAGCAGTACTTC
TRBV5-1	16	many	NA	TRBJ2-2	CASIRSGPANTGELFF	TGCGCCAGCATCCGGTCCGGGCCAGCAAACACCGGGGAGCTGTTTTTT
TRBV4-3	16	many	NA	TRBJ2-5	CASSQDYTAMQETQYF	TGCGCCAGCAGCCAAGATTACACAGCAATGCAGGAGACCCAGTACTTC
TRBV27	11	NA	NA	TRBJ2-2	CASSFSGDLFF	TGTGCCAGCAGTTTTTCAGGGGACCTGTTTTTT
TRBV12-3/TRBV12-4	16	few	TRBD1	TRBJ1-6	CASSPGQGVHNSPLHF	TGTGCCAGCAGTCCGGGACAGGGGGTGCATAATTCACCCCTCCACTTT
TRBV6-2/TRBV6-3	16	many	NA	TRBJ1-1	CASLRKRTGGNTEAFF	TGTGCCAGTCTGAGGAAGAGGACGGGAGGGAACACTGAAGCTTTCTTT
TRBV5-1	16	many	TRBD2	TRBJ2-1	CASSPNSGRGNNEQFF	TGCGCCAGCAGCCCCAATAGCGGGAGGGGGAACAATGAGCAGTTCTTC
TRBV27	14	many	NA	TRBJ1-1	CASSLRQDYTEAFF	TGTGCCAGCAGTTTAAGGCAGGATTACACTGAAGCTTTCTTT
TRBV6-2/TRBV6-3	16	many	TRBD2	TRBJ2-7	CASSPSGLAGHYEQYF	TGTGCCAGCAGCCCCTCGGGACTAGCGGGACACTACGAGCAGTACTTC
TRBV7-2	15	NA	TRBD1	TRBJ2-7	CASSFSGTGVREQYF	TGTGCCAGCAGTTTCTCCGGGACAGGGGTTCGCGAGCAGTACTTC
TRBV20-1	15	many	TRBD2	TRBJ2-7	CSARDIAGLTDEQYF	TGCAGTGCTAGAGACATAGCGGGACTGACAGACGAGCAGTACTTC
TRBV7-2	16	NA	NA	TRBJ1-5	CASSLAGTYSNQPQHF	TGTGCCAGCAGCTTAGCCGGAACCTATAGCAATCAGCCCCAGCATTTT
TRBV20-1	15	NA	NA	TRBJ2-3	CSARVQGRVTDTQYF	TGCAGTGCTAGAGTCCAGGGAAGGGTCACAGATACGCAGTATTTT
TRBV12-3/TRBV12-4	15	once	NA	TRBJ2-1	CAFCLAASSYNEQFF	TGTGCCTTCTGTTTAGCGGCCAGCTCCTACAATGAGCAGTTCTTC
TRBV7-3	13	NA	TRBD1	TRBJ2-1	CASSTDRGNEQFF	TGTGCCAGCAGCACCGACAGGGGGAATGAGCAGTTCTTC
TRBV20-1	12	many	NA	TRBJ2-1	CSASDWNNEQFF	TGCAGTGCCTCTGACTGGAACAATGAGCAGTTCTTC
TRBV20-1	12	few	TRBD2	TRBJ2-3	CSMGGSTDTQYF	TGCAGTATGGGGGGGAGCACAGATACGCAGTATTTT
TRBV12-3/TRBV12-4	14	many	TRBD1	TRBJ1-1	CASTGTAKNTEAFF	TGTGCCAGCACCGGGACAGCAAAGAACACTGAAGCTTTCTTT
TRBV11-2	16	many	NA	TRBJ2-2	CASSSIGPGRTGELFF	TGTGCCAGCAGCAGTATCGGACCTGGGAGAACCGGGGAGCTGTTTTTT
TRBV9	14	many	NA	TRBJ1-2	CASSINTGMGGYTF	TGTGCCAGCAGCATCAATACAGGGATGGGCGGCTACACCTTC
TRBV30	12	few	NA	TRBJ1-1	CAWGQWNTEAFF	TGTGCCTGGGGACAATGGAACACTGAAGCTTTCTTT
TRBV11-2	14	many	NA	TRBJ2-2	CASSFMSATGELFF	TGTGCCAGCAGCTTCATGAGCGCCACCGGGGAGCTGTTTTTT
TRBV7-2	14	NA	NA	TRBJ1-5	CASSLQGPNQPQHF	TGTGCCAGCAGCTTACAGGGCCCCAATCAGCCCCAGCATTTT
TRBV12-2	13	few	NA	TRBJ2-7	CASRTRTSGEQYF	TGTGCAAGTCGCACCCGGACTAGCGGCGAGCAGTACTTC
TRBV7-9	17	many	TRBD1	TRBJ2-5	CASSRQGAEVVRETQYF	TGTGCCAGCAGCCGACAGGGAGCGGAGGTGGTGCGGGAGACCCAGTACTTC
TRBV29-1	16	many	NA	TRBJ2-3	CSVEDSRGQGTDTQYF	TGCAGCGTTGAAGATTCCAGGGGCCAAGGGACAGATACGCAGTATTTT
TRBV11-2	14	many	NA	TRBJ2-5	CASSLDDRLETQYF	TGTGCCAGCAGCTTAGATGATCGCCTAGAGACCCAGTACTTC
TRBV10-3	12	many	NA	TRBJ1-2	CAIGGPAVGYTF	TGTGCCATCGGTGGACCGGCGGTCGGCTACACCTTC
TRBV29-1	9	many	NA	TRBJ2-7	CSESYEQYF	TGCAGCGAGTCCTACGAGCAGTACTTC
TRBV5-1	18	many	NA	TRBJ2-1	CASSSEGLRRSSYNEQFF	TGCGCCAGCAGCTCGGAGGGGTTACGCAGGAGCTCCTACAATGAGCAGTTCTTC
TRBV9	17	many	NA	TRBJ1-4	CASSGGPSGTTNEKLFF	TGTGCCAGCAGCGGGGGACCCAGCGGGACAACTAATGAAAAACTGTTTTTT
TRBV6-2/TRBV6-3	15	many	TRBD1	TRBJ1-5	CASRPQGLGNQPQHF	TGTGCCAGCAGGCCACAGGGGTTGGGAAATCAGCCCCAGCATTTT
TRBV5-1	12	many	NA	TRBJ1-4	CASSGDSEKLFF	TGCGCCAGCAGCGGAGACAGTGAAAAACTGTTTTTT
TRBV29-1	23	NA	TRBD2	TRBJ2-3	CSVVASDPGTSAHERTSTDTQYF	TGCAGCGTTGTAGCTTCAGATCCCGGGACTAGCGCGCACGAAAGAACTAGCACAGATACGCAGTATTTT
TRBV6-1	16	few	TRBD1	TRBJ2-7	CASRRGGGGQGNEQYF	TGTGCCAGCAGGAGGGGAGGAGGGGGACAGGGGAACGAGCAGTACTTC
TRBV28	15	many	TRBD1	TRBJ2-5	CASGDRNPFQETQYF	TGTGCCAGCGGGGACAGGAACCCCTTTCAAGAGACCCAGTACTTC
TRBV10-3	15	many	TRBD1	TRBJ2-1	CAISAWTGHGNEQFF	TGTGCCATCAGTGCCTGGACAGGGCATGGAAATGAGCAGTTCTTC
TRBV20-1	15	many	TRBD1	TRBJ1-4	CSAIDRGGTNEKLFF	TGCAGTGCTATAGACAGGGGCGGAACTAATGAAAAACTGTTTTTT
TRBV30	15	few	TRBD2	TRBJ2-3	CALLSWEGQGDTQYF	TGTGCCTTACTTAGCTGGGAGGGCCAGGGAGATACGCAGTATTTT
TRBV28	15	many	TRBD2	TRBJ2-1	CASSLRTSRVWEQFF	TGTGCCAGCAGTCTAAGGACTAGCCGGGTCTGGGAGCAGTTCTTC
TRBV29-1	13	few	TRBD1	TRBJ1-2	CSVVTGEGYGYTF	TGCAGCGTCGTTACAGGGGAGGGCTATGGCTACACCTTC
TRBV28	19	many	TRBD2	TRBJ2-6	CASSLTSGRIITGANVLTF	TGTGCCAGCAGTCTCACTAGCGGGAGAATCATCACTGGGGCCAACGTCCTGACTTTC
TRBV20-1	13	NA	TRBD2	TRBJ2-7	CSAPTSGRNEQYF	TGCAGTGCGCCGACTAGCGGGAGGAACGAGCAGTACTTC
TRBV2	13	NA	NA	TRBJ2-1	CASSYQGGGEQFF	TGTGCCAGCAGTTACCAGGGGGGGGGTGAGCAGTTCTTC
TRBV7-2	12	many	NA	TRBJ2-2	CASSTYTGELFF	TGTGCCAGCAGCACTTACACCGGGGAGCTGTTTTTT
TRBV12-3/TRBV12-4	11	many	NA	TRBJ1-4	CASRSNEKLFF	TGTGCCAGCAGGTCCAATGAAAAACTGTTTTTT
TRBV6-1	13	many	NA	TRBJ2-4	CATTAGVVGIQYF	TGTGCCACCACGGCAGGGGTGGTCGGCATTCAGTACTTC